The present T cell receptor (beta chain) was sequenced within a study of cytomegalovirus exposure and HLA in healthy donors. Study as a whole: Researchers previously reported finding some 110 million unique TCR beta sequences from around 200 million T cells.

The PCR used 60 Vbeta and 13 Jbeta primers. TCRdb's table, derived via immunoSEQ multiplex PCR, lists solely in-frame clones and lacks some. The profile covers about 150,000 clones, with around 79% appearing a single time and approximately 8% taken by the ten largest. Study-wide points: Earlier analysis looked at TCR beta V segments, and most were productive about 87% or about 30% of the time. Sequencing depth across donors, presence/absence analyses assumed, was roughly uniform. The study labeled roughly 160 TCR beta chains cytomegalovirus-associated.

CDR1 and CDR2 from the germline V gene are MDHEN and SYDVKM. Trimming shortened V by 4 bases and J by 6 bases, and 7 bases separated the two germline ends. This CDR3 is built from 12 residues. With respect to this clone: The antigen remains undetermined.

What was sequenced was PBMCs. The J gene is TRBJ1-5, the V gene TRBV28; possibly TRBD1 for D (5 bases). This TCR was sampled from a man aged 25-45 years in good health and CMV-seropositive. The CDR3 sequence: CASSSGLQPQHF. For the CDR3, the DNA is TGTGCCAGCAGTTCAGGGCTTCAGCCCCAGCATTTT.